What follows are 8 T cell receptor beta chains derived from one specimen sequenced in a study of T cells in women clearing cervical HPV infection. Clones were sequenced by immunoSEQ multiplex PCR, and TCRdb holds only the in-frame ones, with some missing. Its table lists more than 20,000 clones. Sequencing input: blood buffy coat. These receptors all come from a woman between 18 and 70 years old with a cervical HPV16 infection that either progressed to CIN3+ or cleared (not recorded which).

The DNA read from the CDR3 is TGCGCCAGCAGCTTGACCTTCCAGGTTTCTGAA. Protein: CASSLTFQVSE. The whole CDR3 sequence is CASSLTFQVSEAFF. This chain links TRBV5-1 with TRBJ1-1; unclear D gene. The read ends 3 residues shy of where the CDR3 ends; the end is completed using the germline J gene. Germline V gives CDR1 SGHRS, CDR2 YFSETQ. The V end was cut by 1 base, the J end by 6 bases, with 13 bases between. The CDR3 covers 14 residues. The complete variable domain, with remaining parts taken from reference TRBV5-1 and TRBJ1-1, reads KAGVTQTPRYLIKTRGQQVTLSCSPISGHRSVSWYQQTPGQGLQFLFEYFSETQRNKGNFPGRFSGRQFSNSRSEMNVSTLELGDSALYLCASSLTFQVSEAFFGQGTRLTVV.

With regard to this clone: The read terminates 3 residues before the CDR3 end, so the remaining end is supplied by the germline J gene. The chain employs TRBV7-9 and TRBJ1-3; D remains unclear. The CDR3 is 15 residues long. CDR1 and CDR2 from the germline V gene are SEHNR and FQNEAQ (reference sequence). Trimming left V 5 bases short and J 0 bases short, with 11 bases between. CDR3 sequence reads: CASSPTPSSGNTIYF. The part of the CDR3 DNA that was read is TGTGCCAGCAGCCCAACACCAAGCTCTGGAAACACC.

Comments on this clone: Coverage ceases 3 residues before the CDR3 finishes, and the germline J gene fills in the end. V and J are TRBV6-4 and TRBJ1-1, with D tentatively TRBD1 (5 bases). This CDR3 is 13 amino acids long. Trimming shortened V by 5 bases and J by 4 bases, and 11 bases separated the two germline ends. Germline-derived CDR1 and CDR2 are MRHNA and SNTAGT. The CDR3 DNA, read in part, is TGTGCCAGCAGTAATGAAAGGGGCACTGAA. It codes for CASSNERGTE. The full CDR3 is CASSNERGTEAFF.

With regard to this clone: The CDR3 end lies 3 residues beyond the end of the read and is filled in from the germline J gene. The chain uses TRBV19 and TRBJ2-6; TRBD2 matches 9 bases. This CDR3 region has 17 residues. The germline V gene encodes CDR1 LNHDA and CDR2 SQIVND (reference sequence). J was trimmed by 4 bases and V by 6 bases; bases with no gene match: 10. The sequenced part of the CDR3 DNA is TGTGCCAGTAGCAGACTAGCGGTTTTGTGGGGGGCCAACGTC. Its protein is CASSRLAVLWGANV. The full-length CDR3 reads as CASSRLAVLWGANVLTF.

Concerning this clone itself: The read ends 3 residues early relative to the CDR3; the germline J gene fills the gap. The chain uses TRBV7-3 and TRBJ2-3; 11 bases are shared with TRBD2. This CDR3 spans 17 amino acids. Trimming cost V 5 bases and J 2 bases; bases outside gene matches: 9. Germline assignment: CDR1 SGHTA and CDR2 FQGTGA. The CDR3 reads CASSERTSGGHTDTQYF. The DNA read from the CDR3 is TGTGCCAGCAGCGAACGAACTAGCGGGGGCCACACAGATACG.

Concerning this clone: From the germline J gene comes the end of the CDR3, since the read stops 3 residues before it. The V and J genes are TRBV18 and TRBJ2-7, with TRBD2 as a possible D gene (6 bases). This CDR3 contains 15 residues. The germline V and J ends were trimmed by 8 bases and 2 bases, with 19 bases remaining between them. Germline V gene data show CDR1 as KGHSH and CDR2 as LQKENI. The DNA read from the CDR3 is TGTGCCAGCCCCCCGAATGCGGGGTCCCCCTACGAG. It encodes CASPPNAGSPYE. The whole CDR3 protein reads CASPPNAGSPYEQYF.

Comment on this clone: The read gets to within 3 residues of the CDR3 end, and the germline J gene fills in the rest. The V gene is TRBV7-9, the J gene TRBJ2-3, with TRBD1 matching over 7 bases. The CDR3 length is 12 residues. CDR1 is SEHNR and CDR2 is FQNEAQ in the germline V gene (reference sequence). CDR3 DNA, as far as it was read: TGTGCCAGCAGCTTAGAGACAGGGCCG. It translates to CASSLETGP. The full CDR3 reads CASSLETGPQYF.

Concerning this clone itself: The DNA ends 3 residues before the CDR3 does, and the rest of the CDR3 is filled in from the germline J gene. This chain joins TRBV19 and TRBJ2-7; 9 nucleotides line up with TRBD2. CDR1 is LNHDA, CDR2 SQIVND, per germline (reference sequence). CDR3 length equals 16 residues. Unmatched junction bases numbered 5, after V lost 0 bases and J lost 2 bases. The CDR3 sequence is CASSIELAGVTYEQYF. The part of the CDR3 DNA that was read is TGTGCCAGTAGTATAGAACTAGCGGGCGTTACCTACGAG.